The 27 T cell receptor beta chains below come from one sample, sequenced in a study of T cells in Graves' hyperthyroidism and ophthalmopathy. TCR beta CDR3 sequences were amplified from RNA transcripts. The HTBI primer set drove a first-round RT-PCR of the TCR CDR3. Using its own MiXCR run on the multiplex PCR reads, TCRdb lists one record per CDR3 protein. The sample yields 250,000 to 300,000 distinct CDR3 sequences, around 15% seen once. Sequenced: blood. The receptors were sampled from a woman between 50 and 59 years old with Graves' hyperthyroidism that later progressed to Graves' ophthalmopathy.

This clonotype showed up just a few times. CDR3 nucleotides: TGTGCCAGCTCACGAGGATTGGCCCAGTACTTC. Amino acids: CASSRGLAQYF. The chain couples TRBV18 to TRBJ2-5; D remains unclear. CDR3 length equals 11 residues. Germline CDR1 is KGHSH and CDR2 is LQKENI. Trimming took off 4 bases at V and 9 bases at J, with 9 bases between the two ends.

At least ten counts were recorded for this clonotype. The V gene is TRBV6-5, the J gene TRBJ2-5; 10 bases fit TRBD2. The junction had 5 bases not matched to a gene; V was cut back by 0 bases and J by 7 bases. Germline-derived CDR1 and CDR2 are MNHEY and SVGAGI. The CDR3 is 15 amino acids. The CDR3 nucleotides are TGTGCCAGCAGTTACTCGGTGCCTAGCGGGGGGACCCAGTACTTC. It encodes CASSYSVPSGGTQYF.

The genes are TRBV10-3 and TRBJ1-3; D uncertain. V was clipped by 6 bases and J by 4 bases, with 7 bases between them. Germline V gene data show CDR1 as ENHRY and CDR2 as SYGVKD. The CDR3 contains 12 residues. The CDR3 loop reads CAISPGGNTIYF. CDR3 bases: TGTGCCATCAGCCCCGGGGGAAACACCATATATTTT.

The rearrangement joins TRBV28 to TRBJ1-2, with unresolved D. This CDR3 region has 14 residues. The V end lost 6 bases, the J end lost 8 bases, and 19 bases lay between the germline ends. Germline lookup yields CDR1 MDHEN and CDR2 SYDVKM. The CDR3 DNA follows: TGTGCCAGCAGCCAAGCTCGGCAGAGCGGAGGCTACACCTTC. Its protein product is CASSQARQSGGYTF.

The CDR3 here is CASSQEGHEQYF. CDR3 in DNA: TGTGCCAGCAGCCAAGAAGGGCACGAGCAGTACTTC. The rearrangement uses TRBV4-2 and TRBJ2-7; D is unclear. Germline values: CDR1 LGHNA, CDR2 YNFKEQ. The V and J ends lost 0 bases and 5 bases respectively, with 5 bases between them. The CDR3 length is 12 residues.

This rearrangement joins TRBV28 to TRBJ1-1; D possibly corresponds to TRBD1 (6 bases). V was clipped by 11 bases and J by 8 bases, with 18 bases between them. CDR1 MDHEN and CDR2 SYDVKM come from the germline V gene. CDR3 length: 12 amino acids. Written as DNA, the CDR3 is TGTGCCGCCCAGGACAGTCTACGAGAAGCTTTCTTT. Translation gives CAAQDSLREAFF.

This clonotype came up many times. The chain combines TRBV28 with TRBJ1-5; TRBD1 might be the D (6 bases). In germline, CDR1 is MDHEN, CDR2 SYDVKM. The CDR3 contains 13 residues. With 4 bases removed from V and 3 bases from J, the gap between germline ends came to 7 bases. CDR3 sequence: CASSSGANQPQHF. CDR3 bases: TGTGCCAGCAGTTCGGGGGCCAATCAGCCCCAGCATTTT.

This clonotype was seen repeatedly, ten times or more. The J gene is TRBJ2-7, the V gene TRBV28; no clear D gene. Trimming cost V 4 bases and J 7 bases, with 17 bases left between them. CDR1 and CDR2 from the germline V gene are MDHEN and SYDVKM. This CDR3 is 14 amino acids long. The CDR3 region is CASSSMDVKREQYF. CDR3 nucleotides: TGTGCCAGCAGTTCAATGGACGTAAAGAGAGAGCAGTACTTC.

This clonotype was counted at least ten times. V is TRBV11-3 and J is TRBJ2-1; possible D gene TRBD2, 6 bases. This CDR3 contains 14 residues. Deletions cut 5 bases from V and 2 bases from J, with 10 bases between. Germline V CDR1 and CDR2: SGHNT, YENEEA. The DNA for the CDR3 is TGTGCCAGCAGCACTACTAGCACCTACAATGAGCAGTTCTTC. Translated: CASSTTSTYNEQFF.

This clonotype was observed at least ten times. This chain joins TRBV5-1 and TRBJ2-3; 7 nucleotides align to TRBD1. Germline CDR1 is SGHRS and CDR2 is YFSETQ. After removal of 4 bases from V and 6 bases from J, the junction contained 2 bases not matched to a gene. The CDR3 covers 12 residues. The CDR3 region has the DNA TGCGCCAGCAGCCGGGACAGTGATACGCAGTATTTT. Its protein product is CASSRDSDTQYF.

This clonotype was recorded many times. The rearrangement uses TRBV7-9 and TRBJ2-1; D call uncertain. The germline gives CDR1 SEHNR, CDR2 FQNEAQ (reference sequence). CDR3 length equals 14 residues. Between the trimmed V and J ends, which lost 1 base and 2 bases, there was a span of 6 bases. The DNA for the CDR3 is TGTGCCAGCAGCTTAGACAGAACCTACAATGAGCAGTTCTTC. Protein sequence: CASSLDRTYNEQFF.

This clonotype has only a few counts. J is TRBJ2-3 and V is TRBV10-3, with TRBD1 matching 7 bases. There are 13 residues in the CDR3. Germline V gene lookup returns CDR1 ENHRY and CDR2 SYGVKD. After removal of 10 bases from V and 3 bases from J, the junction contained 7 bases not matched to a gene. The CDR3 sequence is CATGQRGTDTQYF. In DNA, the CDR3 is TGTGCCACGGGACAGAGGGGAACAGATACGCAGTATTTT.

This chain joins TRBV2 and TRBJ2-1; tentatively, D is TRBD2 (6 bases). Trimming took 7 bases from V and 1 from J, leaving 8 bases between them. The germline gives CDR1 SNHLY, CDR2 FYNNEI. The CDR3 length is 13 residues. CDR3 sequence (DNA): TGTGCCAGCAAGGAGGGTTCCTACAATGAGCAGTTCTTC. This sequence encodes CASKEGSYNEQFF.

This clonotype was observed a few times. The chain employs TRBV15 and TRBJ2-2; D is undetermined. Trimming pared 8 bases from V and 0 bases from J, leaving 13 bases between. CDR1 is LNHNV, CDR2 YYDKDF, per germline (reference sequence). The CDR3 extends over 15 amino acids. CDR3 sequence reads: CATVPTGANTGELFF. CDR3 nucleotide sequence: TGTGCCACCGTTCCCACGGGCGCGAACACCGGGGAGCTGTTTTTT.

The CDR3, as DNA: TGTGCCAGCAGTTTAGCGCTAGCGGGAGGGAGGACAGATACGCAGTATTTT. This encodes CASSLALAGGRTDTQYF. J is TRBJ2-3 and V is TRBV12-3 or TRBV12-4; TRBD2 agrees at 12 bases. The ends lost 0 bases at V and 3 bases at J; junction bases unmatched: 4. CDR3 length: 17 residues.

J is TRBJ1-2 and V is TRBV29-1; 10 bases agree with TRBD1. This CDR3 is 13 amino acids long. CDR1 and CDR2 (germline): SQVTM, ANQGSEA. V trimming: 3 bases; J trimming: 5 bases; junction bases outside the gene matches: 3. The CDR3, as DNA: TGCAGCGTTGATAAGGGACAGGGGTATGGCTACACCTTC. Its translation: CSVDKGQGYGYTF.

The chain carries TRBV7-9 and TRBJ1-4; D ambiguous. The CDR3 has 12 amino acids. The germline gives CDR1 SEHNR, CDR2 FQNEAQ (reference sequence). Trimming pared 6 bases from V and 3 bases from J, leaving 5 bases between. The DNA for the CDR3 is TGTGCCAGCAGTTACCCTAATGAAAAACTGTTTTTT. Its translation is CASSYPNEKLFF.

This clonotype was found many times. The V and J genes are TRBV7-9 and TRBJ1-1; unclear D gene. Germline V gene sequence: CDR1 SEHNR, CDR2 FQNEAQ (reference sequence). The CDR3 has 15 amino acids. The V gene lost 0 bases and the J gene lost 0 bases, with 8 bases spanning the gap. Here the CDR3 reads CASSLALGVNTEAFF. CDR3 nucleotide sequence: TGTGCCAGCAGCTTAGCACTTGGGGTGAACACTGAAGCTTTCTTT.

The genes are TRBV28 and TRBJ1-5; perhaps TRBD1 as D (5 bases). The V gene lost 6 bases and the J gene lost 7 bases, with 16 bases spanning the gap. The CDR3 totals 14 residues. Germline CDR1 reads MDHEN; CDR2 reads SYDVKM. The CDR3 spells CASRDGGAQQPQHF. The CDR3 nucleotides are TGTGCCAGCAGAGACGGTGGGGCGCAGCAGCCCCAGCATTTT. The whole variable domain, remainder taken from reference TRBV28 and TRBJ1-5, is DVKVTQSSRYLVKRTGEKVFLECVQDMDHENMFWYRQDPGLGLRLIYFSYDVKMKEKGDIPEGYSVSREKKERFSLILESASTNQTSMYLCASRDGGAQQPQHFGDGTRLSIL.

About this clonotype: A read error may be the cause here, since a much bigger clone is one base away. The chain is built from TRBV6-1 and TRBJ1-1, with 8 bases identical to TRBD1. The CDR3 is made up of 14 amino acids. Per germline, CDR1 MNHNS and CDR2 SASEGT. The DNA of the CDR3 is TGTGCCAGCAGTCCGGACAGGGTTTTCACTGGAGCTTTCTTT. Translation gives CASSPDRVFTGAFF.

The gene calls are TRBV12-3 or TRBV12-4 and TRBJ2-7; TRBD2 matches at 13 bases. The CDR3 covers 16 residues. J was trimmed by 4 bases and V by 2 bases; bases with no gene match: 5. The CDR3 reads CASSLQGTSGVYEQYF. CDR3 in DNA: TGTGCCAGCAGTTTACAGGGGACTAGCGGGGTTTACGAGCAGTACTTC.

The chain joins TRBV14 to TRBJ2-6; no definite D call. There are 22 residues in the CDR3. CDR1 is SGHDN and CDR2 is FVKESK in the germline V gene. V lost 0 bases, J lost 0 bases, and 24 bases lay in between. The CDR3 nucleotides are TGTGCCAGCAGCCAAGAAAATCAGGAAGTAATCGAATTTCGCTCTGGGGCCAACGTCCTGACTTTC. Protein: CASSQENQEVIEFRSGANVLTF.

This clonotype has at least ten counts. V is TRBV11-2 and J is TRBJ2-5; D remains ambiguous. The CDR3 runs 16 residues. Trimming removed 0 bases at V and 5 bases at J, with 16 bases between. Germline V gives CDR1 SGHAT, CDR2 FQNNGV. CDR3 DNA: TGTGCCAGCAGCTTAGAGTATAAGGTCTTTTCGGAGACCCAGTACTTC. Translation: CASSLEYKVFSETQYF.

The table lists this clonotype with many counts. The rearrangement joins TRBV5-1 to TRBJ2-7, with D perhaps matching TRBD2 (6 bases). V dropped 4 bases and J dropped 3 bases, with 17 bases sitting between them. The CDR3 is 15 residues long. Germline loops: CDR1 SGHRS, CDR2 YFSETQ. CDR3 sequence: CASSTGGGGLYEQYF. The CDR3 DNA reads as TGCGCCAGCAGCACCGGGGGTGGGGGACTCTACGAGCAGTACTTC.

This clonotype was detected only a few times. V gene TRBV15 combines with J gene TRBJ2-7, with 10 bases fitting TRBD1. The CDR3 extends over 15 amino acids. Germline trimming cut 3 bases from V and 5 bases from J; bases unmatched to any gene: 7. Germline CDR1 LNHNV, CDR2 YYDKDF (reference sequence). The CDR3 coding sequence is TGTGCCACCAGCAGGGAGGGACAGGGGATCAACGAGCAGTACTTC. The encoded protein is CATSREGQGINEQYF.

This clonotype showed up just a few times. The chain uses TRBV5-6 and TRBJ2-7; D is possibly TRBD1 (5 bases). V shed 0 bases and J shed 5 bases, with 12 bases lying between them. The CDR3 is made up of 14 amino acids. The germline gives CDR1 SGHDT, CDR2 YYEEEE. Here the CDR3 reads CASSLVPGLNEQYF. CDR3 nucleotide sequence: TGTGCCAGCAGCTTGGTTCCAGGGCTGAACGAGCAGTACTTC.

This clonotype was seen ten or more times. The chain joins TRBV28 to TRBJ2-2; 11 bases are a match to TRBD1. Germline CDR1 and CDR2: MDHEN and SYDVKM. This CDR3 has 14 amino acids. Trimming removed 11 bases from V and 4 bases from J; junction bases left unmatched: 6. CDR3 coding DNA: TGTGCCGGGAGGACAGGGGGCCTCACCGGGGAGCTGTTTTTT. Protein product: CAGRTGGLTGELFF.